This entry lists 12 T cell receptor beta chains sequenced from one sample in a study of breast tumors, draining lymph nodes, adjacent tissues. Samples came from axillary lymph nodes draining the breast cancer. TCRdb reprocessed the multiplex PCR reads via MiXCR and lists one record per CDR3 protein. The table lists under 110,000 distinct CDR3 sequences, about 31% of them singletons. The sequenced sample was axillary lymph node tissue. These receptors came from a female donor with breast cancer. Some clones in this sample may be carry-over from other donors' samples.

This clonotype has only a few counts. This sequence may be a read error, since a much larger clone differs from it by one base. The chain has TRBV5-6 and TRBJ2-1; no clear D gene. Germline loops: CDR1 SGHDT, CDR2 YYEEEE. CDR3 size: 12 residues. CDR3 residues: CASSFMYTEQFF. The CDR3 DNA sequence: TGTGCCAGCAGCTTCATGTACACTGAGCAGTTCTTC. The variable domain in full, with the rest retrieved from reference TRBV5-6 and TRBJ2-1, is DAGVTQSPTHLIKTRGQQVTLRCSPKSGHDTVSWYQQALGQGPQFIFQYYEEEERQRGNFPDRFSGHQFPNYSSELNVNALLLGDSALYLCASSFMYTEQFFGPGTRLTVL.

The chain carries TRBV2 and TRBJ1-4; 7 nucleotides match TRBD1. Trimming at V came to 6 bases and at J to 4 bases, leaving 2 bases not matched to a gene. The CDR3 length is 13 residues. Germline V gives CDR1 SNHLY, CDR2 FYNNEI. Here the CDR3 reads CASRGQLNEKLFF. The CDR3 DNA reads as TGTGCCAGCAGGGGACAGCTTAATGAAAAACTGTTTTTT. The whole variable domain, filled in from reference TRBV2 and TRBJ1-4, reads EPEVTQTPSHQVTQMGQEVILRCVPISNHLYFYWYRQILGQKVEFLVSFYNNEISEKSEIFDDQFSVERPDGSNFTLKIRSTKLEDSAMYFCASRGQLNEKLFFGSGTQLSVL.

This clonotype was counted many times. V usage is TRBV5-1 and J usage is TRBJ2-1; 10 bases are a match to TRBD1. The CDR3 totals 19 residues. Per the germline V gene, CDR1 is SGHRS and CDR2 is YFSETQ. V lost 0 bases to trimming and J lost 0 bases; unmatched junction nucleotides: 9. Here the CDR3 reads CASSLGTGGSLSSYNEQFF. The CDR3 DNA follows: TGCGCCAGCAGCTTGGGGACAGGGGGATCTCTTAGCTCCTACAATGAGCAGTTCTTC.

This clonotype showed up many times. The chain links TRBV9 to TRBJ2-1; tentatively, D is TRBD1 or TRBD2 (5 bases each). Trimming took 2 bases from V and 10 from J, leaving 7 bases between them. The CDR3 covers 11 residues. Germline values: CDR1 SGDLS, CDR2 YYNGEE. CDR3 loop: CASSVGTEQFF. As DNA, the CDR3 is TGTGCCAGCAGCGTGGGGACCGAGCAGTTCTTC.

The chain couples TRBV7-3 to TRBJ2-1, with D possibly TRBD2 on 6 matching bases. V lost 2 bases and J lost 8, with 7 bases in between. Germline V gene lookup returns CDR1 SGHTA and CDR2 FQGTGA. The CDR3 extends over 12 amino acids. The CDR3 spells CASSLGGDEQFF. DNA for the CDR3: TGTGCCAGCAGCTTAGGAGGGGATGAGCAGTTCTTC.

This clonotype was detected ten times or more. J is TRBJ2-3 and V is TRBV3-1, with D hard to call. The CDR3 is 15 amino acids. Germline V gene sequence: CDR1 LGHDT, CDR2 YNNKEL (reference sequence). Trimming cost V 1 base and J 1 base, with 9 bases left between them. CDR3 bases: TGTGCCAGCAGCCAAGGCGCCCGGGGCACAGATACGCAGTATTTT. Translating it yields CASSQGARGTDTQYF.

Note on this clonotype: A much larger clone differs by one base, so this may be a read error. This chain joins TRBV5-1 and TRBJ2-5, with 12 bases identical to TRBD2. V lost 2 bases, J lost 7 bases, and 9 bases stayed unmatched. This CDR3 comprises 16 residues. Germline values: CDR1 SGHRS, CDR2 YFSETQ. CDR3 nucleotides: TGCGCCAGCAGCTTTGGACTAGCGGGAAATGTGGGGACCCAGTACTTC. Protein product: CASSFGLAGNVGTQYF.

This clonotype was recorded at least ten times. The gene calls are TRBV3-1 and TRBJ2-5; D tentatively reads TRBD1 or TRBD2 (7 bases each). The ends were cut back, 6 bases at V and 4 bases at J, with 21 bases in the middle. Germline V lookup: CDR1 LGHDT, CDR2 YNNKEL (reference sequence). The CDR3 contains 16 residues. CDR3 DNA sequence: TGTGCCAGCAGACCAAGCCGCGGCAGGGGGGGAGAGACCCAGTACTTC. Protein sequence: CASRPSRGRGGETQYF.

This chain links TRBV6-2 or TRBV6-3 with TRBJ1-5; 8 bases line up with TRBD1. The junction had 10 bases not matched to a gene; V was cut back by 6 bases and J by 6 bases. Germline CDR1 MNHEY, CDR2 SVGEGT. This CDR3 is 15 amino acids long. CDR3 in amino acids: CASRLGRGHGQPQHF. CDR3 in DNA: TGTGCCAGCAGGTTGGGCAGGGGGCACGGTCAGCCCCAGCATTTT.

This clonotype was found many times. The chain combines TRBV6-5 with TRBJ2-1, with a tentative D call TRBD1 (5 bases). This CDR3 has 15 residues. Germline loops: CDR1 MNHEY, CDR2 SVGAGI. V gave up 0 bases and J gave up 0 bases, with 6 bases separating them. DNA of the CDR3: TGTGCCAGCAGTTACTCACAGGCCTCCTACAATGAGCAGTTCTTC. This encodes CASSYSQASYNEQFF.

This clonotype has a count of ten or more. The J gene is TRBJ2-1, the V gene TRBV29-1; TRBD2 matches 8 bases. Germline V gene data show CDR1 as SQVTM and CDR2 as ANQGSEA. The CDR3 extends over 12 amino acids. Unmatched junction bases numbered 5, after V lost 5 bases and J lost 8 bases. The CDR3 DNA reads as TGCAGCGTTCCGGGGGGGATGTATGAGCAGTTCTTC. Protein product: CSVPGGMYEQFF.

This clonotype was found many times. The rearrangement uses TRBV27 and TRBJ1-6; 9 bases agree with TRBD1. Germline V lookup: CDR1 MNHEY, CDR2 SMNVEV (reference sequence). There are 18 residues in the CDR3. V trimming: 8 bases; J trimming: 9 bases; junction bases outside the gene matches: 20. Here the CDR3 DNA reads TGTGCCAGCGCTCCGGGACAGGGATTAAAAAGTTCCACTTCACCCCTCCACTTT. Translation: CASAPGQGLKSSTSPLHF.